This T cell receptor (beta chain) was observed in a study of blood T cells in healthy people across ages. The use of a sample-barcoded 5' primer and a J-beta primer mix characterized a second PCR of about 6 to 12 cycles. In TCRdb, the 5' RACE reads were re-called with MiXCR into one record per CDR3 protein. Altogether about 830,000 distinct CDR3 sequences are present, around two thirds being singletons, with the ten largest covering about a quarter. This CDR3 comprises 14 residues. The germline V gene encodes CDR1 SGDLS and CDR2 YYNGEE. The sequencing input was blood. The TCR originated in a young man in good health. V gene TRBV9 combines with J gene TRBJ2-7, with D perhaps being TRBD1 or TRBD2 (5 bases each). The J call may be incorrect, as the DNA end agrees better with TRBJ2-5. In nucleotides, the CDR3 is TGTGCCAGCAGCCCCCCAGGGACGTGGAAGACCCAGTACTTC. Amino acids: CASSPPGTWKTQYF.